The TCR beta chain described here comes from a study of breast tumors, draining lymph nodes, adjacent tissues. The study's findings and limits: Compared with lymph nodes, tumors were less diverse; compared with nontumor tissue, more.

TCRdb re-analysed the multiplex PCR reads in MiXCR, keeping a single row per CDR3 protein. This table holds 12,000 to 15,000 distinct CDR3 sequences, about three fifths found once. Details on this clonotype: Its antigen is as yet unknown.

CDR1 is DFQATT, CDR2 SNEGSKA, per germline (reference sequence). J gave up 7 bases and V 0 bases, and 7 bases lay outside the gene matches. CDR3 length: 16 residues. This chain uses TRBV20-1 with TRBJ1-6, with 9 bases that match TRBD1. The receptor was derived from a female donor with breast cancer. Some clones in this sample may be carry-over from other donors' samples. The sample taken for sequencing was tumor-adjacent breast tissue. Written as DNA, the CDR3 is TGCAGTGCTAGAGATAGGGGACAGGGCGGCAATTCACCCCTCCACTTT. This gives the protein CSARDRGQGGNSPLHF.